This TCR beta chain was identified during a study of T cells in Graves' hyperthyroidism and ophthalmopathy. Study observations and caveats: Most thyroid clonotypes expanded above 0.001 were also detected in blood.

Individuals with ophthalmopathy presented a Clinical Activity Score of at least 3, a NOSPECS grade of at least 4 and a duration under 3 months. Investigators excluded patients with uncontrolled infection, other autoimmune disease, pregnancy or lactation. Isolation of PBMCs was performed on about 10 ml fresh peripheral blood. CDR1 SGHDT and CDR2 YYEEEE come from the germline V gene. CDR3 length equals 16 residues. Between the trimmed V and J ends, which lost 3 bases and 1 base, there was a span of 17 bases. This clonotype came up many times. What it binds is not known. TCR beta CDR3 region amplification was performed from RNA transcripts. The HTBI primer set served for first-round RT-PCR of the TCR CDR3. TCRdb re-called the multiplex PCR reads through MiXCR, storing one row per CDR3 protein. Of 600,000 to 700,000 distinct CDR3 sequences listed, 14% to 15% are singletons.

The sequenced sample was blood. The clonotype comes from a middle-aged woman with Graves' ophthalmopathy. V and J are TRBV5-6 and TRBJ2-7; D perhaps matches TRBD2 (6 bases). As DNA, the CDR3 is TGTGCCAGCAGCTGGGGCACCGGGACTCAATCCTACGAGCAGTACTTC. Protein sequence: CASSWGTGTQSYEQYF.